Below are 21 T cell receptor beta chains sequenced from a single sample in a study of Ad26.COV2.S vaccination and SARS-CoV-2 variants. Stated treatment: about 20 received Ad26.COV2.S at low or high dose, single or two shots; 5 received placebo; per-sample allocation not given. Day 63 after the first vaccine or placebo injection was the time point for sampling. Repertoires were generated with immunoSEQ multiplex PCR, while TCRdb's copy carries only in-frame clones and drops some. The sample lists hundreds of thousands of clones, approximately 92% occurring once. The input for sequencing was peripheral blood, taken in a trial of Ad26.COV2.S vaccine versus placebo. These receptors were collected from a person aged 18-60 years who received the Ad26.COV2.S COVID-19 vaccine or a placebo.

This clone was recorded once. This chain uses TRBV5-1 with TRBJ2-1; no firm D call. V was clipped by 1 base and J by 3 bases, with 8 bases between them. The CDR3 extends over 14 amino acids. Germline V gene sequence: CDR1 SGHRS, CDR2 YFSETQ. CDR3 DNA sequence: TGCGCCAGCAGCTTGCGGTATCACTACAATGAGCAGTTCTTC. Protein: CASSLRYHYNEQFF.

This sequence joins TRBV3-1 (or the pseudogene TRBV3-2) and TRBJ2-7; D gene ambiguous. Germline values: CDR1 LGHDT, CDR2 YNNKEL (reference sequence). The CDR3 covers 12 residues. The V gene lost 2 bases and the J gene lost 4 bases, with 6 bases spanning the gap. Here the CDR3 reads CASSQNKYEQYF. Here the CDR3 DNA reads TGTGCCAGCAGCCAAAATAAATACGAGCAGTACTTC.

This chain uses TRBV27 with TRBJ1-1, with 12 bases aligning to TRBD1. The CDR3 runs 15 residues. CDR1 is MNHEY, CDR2 SMNVEV, per germline (reference sequence). V lost 5 bases to trimming and J lost 4 bases; unmatched junction nucleotides: 5. CDR3 sequence (DNA): TGTGCCAGCAGTATGGGACAGGGGGCGCGCACTGAAGCTTTCTTT. Protein: CASSMGQGARTEAFF.

This clone was counted once. This sequence joins TRBV20-1 and TRBJ2-7; TRBD1 aligns across 9 bases. V trimming: 3 bases; J trimming: 2 bases; junction bases outside the gene matches: 5. CDR1 is DFQATT, CDR2 SNEGSKA, per germline (reference sequence). This CDR3 is 14 amino acids long. In nucleotides, the CDR3 is TGCAGTGCTAGTAGGGGACAGGGCACCTACGAGCAGTACTTC. Protein product: CSASRGQGTYEQYF.

This clone appeared a few times. The chain couples TRBV28 to TRBJ2-2; D is perhaps TRBD2 (5 bases). Germline-derived CDR1 and CDR2 are MDHEN and SYDVKM. The CDR3 loop spans 15 amino acids. V was clipped by 6 bases and J by 0 bases, with 11 bases between them. The CDR3 DNA sequence: TGTGCCAGCAGAGAGGGTGGTCCGAACACCGGGGAGCTGTTTTTT. Its protein is CASREGGPNTGELFF. The complete variable domain, with remaining parts taken from reference TRBV28 and TRBJ2-2, reads DVKVTQSSRYLVKRTGEKVFLECVQDMDHENMFWYRQDPGLGLRLIYFSYDVKMKEKGDIPEGYSVSREKKERFSLILESASTNQTSMYLCASREGGPNTGELFFGEGSRLTVL.

This chain links TRBV6-6 with TRBJ2-3, with 10 positions matching TRBD2. CDR3 length equals 13 residues. Losses at the gene ends were 11 bases for V and 2 bases for J; bases not matched to a gene: 4. Germline V gene lookup returns CDR1 MNHNY and CDR2 SVGAGI (reference sequence). The CDR3 sequence: CAGAGGHTDTQYF. The CDR3 DNA sequence: TGTGCCGGAGCGGGAGGGCACACAGATACGCAGTATTTT.

The rearrangement links TRBV3-1 (or the pseudogene TRBV3-2) to TRBJ1-1; D call uncertain. V was shortened by 1 base and J by 0 bases, with 9 bases between the two germline ends. Germline CDR1 reads LGHDT; CDR2 reads YNNKEL (reference sequence). CDR3 length equals 15 residues. CDR3 DNA sequence: TGTGCCAGCAGCCAAGGAACCTCTATGAACACTGAAGCTTTCTTT. Amino acids: CASSQGTSMNTEAFF.

V gene TRBV6-2 or TRBV6-3 combines with J gene TRBJ1-1, with 7 bases identical to TRBD1. This CDR3 is 14 amino acids long. The V and J ends lost 1 base and 5 bases, in that order; junction bases with no gene match: 4. Germline values: CDR1 MNHEY, CDR2 SVGEGT. As DNA, the CDR3 is TGTGCCAGCAGTTACTTGACAGGGTTGACTGAAGCTTTCTTT. This sequence encodes CASSYLTGLTEAFF.

V is TRBV5-5 and J is TRBJ2-1, with 12 bases that match TRBD2. V was clipped by 1 base and J by 0 bases; unmatched bases: 8. CDR3 length: 19 amino acids. CDR1 is SGHKS and CDR2 is YYEKEE in the germline V gene (reference sequence). For the CDR3, the DNA is TGTGCCAGCAGCTTGCCTACTAGCGGGAGGCCTAGCTCCTACAATGAGCAGTTCTTC. Encoded protein: CASSLPTSGRPSSYNEQFF.

V and J are TRBV25-1 and TRBJ1-6, with 7 positions matching TRBD1. Trimming cost V 6 bases and J 8 bases; bases outside gene matches: 1. Germline values: CDR1 MGHDK, CDR2 SYGVNS. CDR3 length: 12 amino acids. The CDR3 DNA is TGTGCCAGCAGGACAGGGTATTCACCCCTCCACTTT. This gives the protein CASRTGYSPLHF.

The chain recombines TRBV12-5 with TRBJ1-1, with a tentative D call TRBD1 (5 bases). Trimming removed 6 bases from V and 1 base from J, with 9 bases in between. The germline V gene has CDR1 LGHNT and CDR2 FRNRAP. This CDR3 region has 13 residues. CDR3 sequence: CASGLGTNTEAFF. The CDR3 DNA reads TGTGCTAGTGGCCTCGGGACGAACACTGAAGCTTTCTTT.

This chain links TRBV30 with TRBJ2-1; TRBD2 matches 9 bases. This CDR3 spans 17 amino acids. With 4 bases clipped from V and 0 bases from J, the junction kept 10 bases outside the gene matches. The V gene's germline CDR1 is GTSNPN and CDR2 SVGIG (reference sequence). CDR3 region: CAWMGLAGQYSYNEQFF. The CDR3 DNA sequence: TGTGCCTGGATGGGGCTAGCGGGACAATACTCCTACAATGAGCAGTTCTTC.

The chain links TRBV11-2 to TRBJ2-1, with D possibly TRBD2 on 5 matching bases. The V gene lost 3 bases and the J gene lost 9 bases, with 12 bases spanning the gap. The germline V gene encodes CDR1 SGHAT and CDR2 FQNNGV. The CDR3 totals 13 residues. The CDR3 coding sequence is TGTGCCAGCAGCTTGATGGGAGTCCTTGAGCAGTTCTTC. Its protein is CASSLMGVLEQFF. Based on the CDR3 plus reference TRBV11-2 and TRBJ2-1, the full variable domain is EAGVAQSPRYKIIEKRQSVAFWCNPISGHATLYWYQQILGQGPKLLIQFQNNGVVDDSQLPKDRFSAERLKGVDSTLKIQPAKLEDSAVYLCASSLMGVLEQFFGPGTRLTVL.

V usage is TRBV6-2 or TRBV6-3 and J usage is TRBJ2-1; possible D gene TRBD2, 6 bases. V was pared by 0 bases and J by 4 bases, with 7 bases between. CDR3 size: 14 residues. Per germline, CDR1 MNHEY and CDR2 SVGEGT. CDR3 nucleotides: TGTGCCAGCAGTTACTCTAGCGGTTACAATGAGCAGTTCTTC. Translated, it gives CASSYSSGYNEQFF.

V is TRBV29-1 and J is TRBJ1-2; 8 bases are a match to TRBD1. The CDR3 runs to 13 residues. CDR1 is SQVTM and CDR2 is ANQGSEA in the germline V gene. Trimming removed 6 bases from V and 4 bases from J; junction bases left unmatched: 7. CDR3 in amino acids: CSVGTGTPYGYTF. CDR3 bases: TGCAGCGTCGGGACAGGCACTCCCTATGGCTACACCTTC.

This rearrangement joins TRBV19 to TRBJ1-5; 9 nucleotides agree with TRBD1. V gave up 3 bases and J gave up 4 bases; unmatched junction bases: 4. The V gene's germline CDR1 is LNHDA and CDR2 SQIVND (reference sequence). The CDR3 loop spans 15 amino acids. Here the CDR3 DNA reads TGTGCCAGTAGTATCAGGGACAGGGAGAATCAGCCCCAGCATTTT. Amino acids: CASSIRDRENQPQHF.

The chain uses TRBV7-9 and TRBJ2-7; maybe TRBD2 (5 bases). This CDR3 comprises 15 residues. CDR1 and CDR2 from the germline V gene are SEHNR and FQNEAQ (reference sequence). Trimming cost V 5 bases and J 2 bases, with 16 bases left between them. DNA for the CDR3: TGTGCCAGCAGCAAACGGACTTCCGCCGCCTACGAGCAGTACTTC. Translating gives CASSKRTSAAYEQYF.

About this clone: Its ends do not fully match the called genes, so a read error is possible. The chain links TRBV7-8 to TRBJ2-5, with D unresolved. Looked up from germline, CDR1 is SGHVS and CDR2 is FQNEAQ. CDR3 length: 13 amino acids. In DNA form, the CDR3 reads TGTGCCAGCAGCTCAAAAAACCAGGAGACCCAGTACTTC. It yields the protein CASSSKNQETQYF. Based on the CDR3 plus reference TRBV7-8 and TRBJ2-5, the full variable domain is GAGVSQSPRYKVAKRGQDVALRCDPISGHVSLFWYQQALGQGPEFLTYFQNEAQLDKSGLPSDRFFAERPEGSVSTLKIQRTQQEDSAVYLCASSSKNQETQYFGPGTRLLVL.

The chain joins TRBV30 to TRBJ1-5, with unresolved D. Looked up from germline, CDR1 is GTSNPN and CDR2 is SVGIG (reference sequence). Trimming took 1 base from V and 2 from J, leaving 12 bases between them. This CDR3 has 15 amino acids. The CDR3 bases are TGTGCCTGGAGTGGAACCATAGGAGGCAATCAGCCCCAGCATTTT. Encoded protein: CAWSGTIGGNQPQHF.

This chain connects TRBV20-1 to TRBJ1-2; D unclear. The V end lost 3 bases, the J end lost 4 bases, and 12 bases lay between the germline ends. Per germline, CDR1 DFQATT and CDR2 SNEGSKA (reference sequence). The CDR3 is made up of 13 amino acids. DNA for the CDR3: TGCAGTGCTAGTCCGGGGTTGAGCTATGGCTACACCTTC. It yields the protein CSASPGLSYGYTF.

This rearrangement joins TRBV29-1 to TRBJ1-2, with D tentatively TRBD1 (5 bases). Trimming pared 7 bases from V and 6 bases from J, leaving 18 bases between. The CDR3 has 13 amino acids. Germline CDR1 reads SQVTM; CDR2 reads ANQGSEA. The CDR3 spells CSAVVFAGNGYTF. The DNA for the CDR3 is TGCAGCGCGGTAGTATTTGCAGGGAATGGCTACACCTTC.